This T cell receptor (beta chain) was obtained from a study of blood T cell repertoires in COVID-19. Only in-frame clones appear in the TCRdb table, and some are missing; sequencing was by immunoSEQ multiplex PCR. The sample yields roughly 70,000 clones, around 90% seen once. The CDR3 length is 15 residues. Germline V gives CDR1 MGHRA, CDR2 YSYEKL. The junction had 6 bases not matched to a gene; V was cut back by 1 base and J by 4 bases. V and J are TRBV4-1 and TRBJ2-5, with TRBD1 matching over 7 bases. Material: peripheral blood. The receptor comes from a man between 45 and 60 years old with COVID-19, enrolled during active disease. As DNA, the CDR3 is TGCGCCAGCAGCCAAGGCCAGGGGGTAGCAGAGACCCAGTACTTC. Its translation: CASSQGQGVAETQYF.